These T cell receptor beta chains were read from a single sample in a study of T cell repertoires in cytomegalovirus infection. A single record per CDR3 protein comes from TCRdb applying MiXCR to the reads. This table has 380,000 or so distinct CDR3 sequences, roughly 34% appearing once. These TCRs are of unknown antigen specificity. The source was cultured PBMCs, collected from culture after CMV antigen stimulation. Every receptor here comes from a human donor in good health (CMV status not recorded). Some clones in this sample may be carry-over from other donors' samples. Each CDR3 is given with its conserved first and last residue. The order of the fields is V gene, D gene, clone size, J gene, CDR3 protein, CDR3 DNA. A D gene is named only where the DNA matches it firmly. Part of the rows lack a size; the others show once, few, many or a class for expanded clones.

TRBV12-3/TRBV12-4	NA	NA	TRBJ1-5	CASSLASAQPQHF	TGTGCCAGCAGTTTAGCCAGCGCTCAGCCCCAGCATTTT
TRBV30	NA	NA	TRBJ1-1	CAWSSGFLGGRGNTEAFF	TGTGCCTGGAGTTCAGGGTTTTTAGGTGGCAGGGGAAACACTGAAGCTTTCTTT
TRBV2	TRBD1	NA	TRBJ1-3	CASKGAPMFGTIYF	TGTGCCAGCAAGGGGGCACCTATGTTTGGCACCATATATTTT
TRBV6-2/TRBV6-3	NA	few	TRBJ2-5	CASRPPNSRETQYF	TGTGCCAGCAGACCACCCAACTCCCGGGAGACCCAGTACTTC
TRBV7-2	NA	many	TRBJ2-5	CASSEFGTQQETQYF	TGTGCCAGCAGCGAATTCGGGACTCAGCAAGAGACCCAGTACTTC
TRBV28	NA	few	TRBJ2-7	CASSATGSSSYEQYF	TGTGCCAGCAGCGCAACAGGGTCGAGCTCCTACGAGCAGTACTTC
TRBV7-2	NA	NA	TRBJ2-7	CASSPRTHYEQYF	TGTGCCAGCAGCCCGAGGACGCACTACGAGCAGTACTTC
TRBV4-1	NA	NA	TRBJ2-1	CASSQGGVAEQFF	TGCGCCAGCAGCCAAGGGGGGGTCGCTGAGCAGTTCTTC
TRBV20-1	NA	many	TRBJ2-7	CSARDSSDYEQYF	TGCAGTGCTAGAGATTCCAGCGACTACGAGCAGTACTTC
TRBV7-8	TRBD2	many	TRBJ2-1	CASSLALADYNEQFF	TGTGCCAGCAGCTTAGCCCTAGCGGACTACAATGAGCAGTTCTTC
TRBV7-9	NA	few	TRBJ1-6	CASSRPGSGSPLHF	TGTGCCAGCAGTCGACCAGGGAGCGGTTCACCCCTCCACTTT